The 20 T cell receptor beta chains presented below share a single source sample, sequenced in a study of neurological immune-mediated disorders (dated by TCRdb to 2018 to 2020). Library creation used 5' RACE. Sequencing was performed on an Illumina HiSeq 2500. Using fastp at Q25 and MiXCR, TCRdb reprocessed the public reads and kept productive beta chains. Here each entry gathers all rows of one CDR3 protein and keeps the most common genes and DNA. The table for this sample lists 81,000 or so distinct CDR3 sequences; less than 15% of them were counted only once. The ten top clones hold about 5% of the sample. Interpreted using the paper, the time point label stands for: longitudinal time-point 2. Material: PBMCs. These receptor sequences come from a female donor with HTLV-1-associated myelopathy (HAM/TSP).

This clonotype was counted at least ten times. The chain joins TRBV5-1 to TRBJ2-1, with TRBD2 identical over 10 bases. Germline CDR1 and CDR2: SGHRS and YFSETQ. The CDR3 is 16 residues long. The trim removed 4 bases at V and 8 bases at J, leaving 12 bases unmatched. CDR3 DNA: TGCGCCAGCAGCCGAGTCCAGCGGGGGGGCTTGGATGAGCAGTTCTTC. Translation gives CASSRVQRGGLDEQFF.

This clonotype was picked up many times. The rearrangement joins TRBV7-2 to TRBJ2-5, with D unresolved. The ends were cut back, 3 bases at V and 5 bases at J, with 10 bases in the middle. The CDR3 sequence is 13 residues long. CDR1 is SGHTA and CDR2 is FQGNSA in the germline V gene. The CDR3 region has the DNA TGTGCCAGCAGCTTTGGCGGTCTGGAGACCCAGTACTTC. Translating it yields CASSFGGLETQYF.

A few counts support this clonotype. This chain joins TRBV29-1 and TRBJ2-2; D gene uncertain. CDR1 and CDR2 from the germline V gene are SQVTM and ANQGSEA. V lost 3 bases and J 0 bases, leaving 8 bases between the germline ends. The CDR3 spans 14 residues. CDR3 DNA: TGCAGCGTTGAGTACCTTCCGAACACCGGGGAGCTGTTTTTT. Translation: CSVEYLPNTGELFF.

This clonotype was counted many times. The chain uses TRBV5-1 and TRBJ2-7, with no clear D. Per the germline V gene, CDR1 is SGHRS and CDR2 is YFSETQ. The CDR3 totals 13 residues. The V end lost 6 bases, the J end lost 1 base, and 11 bases lay between the germline ends. The CDR3: CASTETGSYEQYF. DNA for the CDR3: TGCGCCAGCACCGAGACTGGTTCCTACGAGCAGTACTTC.

In its sample, this clonotype was seen many times. The chain links TRBV27 to TRBJ2-2; 9 nucleotides align to TRBD1. Germline assignment: CDR1 MNHEY and CDR2 SMNVEV (reference sequence). This CDR3 has 16 amino acids. Losses at the gene ends were 8 bases for V and 1 base for J; bases not matched to a gene: 8. CDR3 DNA sequence: TGTGCCAGCTCCGGGACAGGGTCGTTGAACACCGGGGAGCTGTTTTTT. Its protein is CASSGTGSLNTGELFF.

At least ten counts were recorded for this clonotype. The chain has TRBV20-1 and TRBJ2-5, with a tentative D call TRBD1 (7 bases). V was clipped by 3 bases and J by 13 bases, with 27 bases between them. The CDR3 is 15 residues long. Germline CDR1 is DFQATT and CDR2 is SNEGSKA (reference sequence). CDR3 region: CSASYNSNLDREVYF. CDR3 DNA: TGCAGTGCTAGTTACAATTCTAATTTAGACAGGGAGGTGTACTTC.

This clonotype was recorded many times. The chain joins TRBV3-1 to TRBJ2-7; TRBD2 agrees at 14 bases. This CDR3 has 18 residues. V was pared by 1 base and J by 6 bases, with 11 bases of the junction left unmatched. CDR1 is LGHDT, CDR2 YNNKEL, per germline (reference sequence). This CDR3 reads CASSQGRGTSGGYPEQYF. DNA of the CDR3: TGTGCCAGCAGCCAAGGGCGGGGGACTAGCGGGGGTTACCCCGAGCAGTACTTC.

There are many counts of this clonotype. The chain combines TRBV5-1 with TRBJ1-1; maybe TRBD1 (6 bases). Per germline, CDR1 SGHRS and CDR2 YFSETQ. Trimming took off 0 bases at V and 5 bases at J, with 11 bases between the two ends. There are 14 residues in the CDR3. The CDR3 DNA reads as TGCGCCAGCAGCTTGGCCACAGGGACTACTGAAGCTTTCTTT. Its translation is CASSLATGTTEAFF.

Details on this clonotype: A much larger clone lies one base from this, so it may be a read error. This sequence joins TRBV12-5 and TRBJ2-3; weak D call: TRBD1 (6 bases). CDR1 LGHNT and CDR2 FRNRAP come from the germline V gene. Trimming took 3 bases from V and 4 from J, leaving 11 bases between them. The CDR3 covers 14 residues. CDR3 DNA: TGTGCTAGTGGTTTTGGGGGCACGGCAGATACGCAGTATTTT. It yields the protein CASGFGGTADTQYF.

Regarding this clonotype: A much larger clone sits a single nucleotide away, making a read error possible. The V call is TRBV12-3 or TRBV12-4, the J call TRBJ1-1; D remains unclear. The CDR3 covers 11 residues. V was clipped by 2 bases and J by 6 bases, with 4 bases between them. The CDR3 region is CASSLQSEAFF. The CDR3 coding sequence is TGTGCCAGCAGTTTACAGTCTGAAGCTTTCTTT.

There are many counts of this clonotype. The gene calls are TRBV7-2 and TRBJ1-5; D is ambiguous. This CDR3 comprises 13 residues. The V end was cut by 2 bases, the J end by 3 bases, with 5 bases between. Germline V gene lookup returns CDR1 SGHTA and CDR2 FQGNSA. DNA of the CDR3: TGTGCCAGCAGCTTACACTTCAATCAGCCCCAGCATTTT. Protein product: CASSLHFNQPQHF.

This clonotype showed up just a few times. The chain combines TRBV20-1 with TRBJ2-5, with unresolved D. V lost 3 bases to trimming and J lost 2 bases, with 13 bases between them. The CDR3 contains 14 residues. Germline CDR1 reads DFQATT; CDR2 reads SNEGSKA (reference sequence). CDR3 loop: CSARAPLVQETQYF. CDR3 DNA: TGCAGTGCTAGGGCGCCCCTAGTACAAGAGACCCAGTACTTC.

This chain connects TRBV5-1 to TRBJ1-1; 7 bases agree with TRBD1. The CDR3 is 13 residues long. Germline V gene data show CDR1 as SGHRS and CDR2 as YFSETQ. Trimming cost V 4 bases and J 5 bases; bases outside gene matches: 5. CDR3 DNA: TGCGCCAGCAGCGCGGGACAGACTACTGAAGCTTTCTTT. Residues: CASSAGQTTEAFF.

Remarks on this clonotype: Being one base from a much bigger clone, this may be a read error. The V and J genes are TRBV7-2 and TRBJ2-1; possibly TRBD2 for D (7 bases). Germline CDR1 reads SGHTA; CDR2 reads FQGNSA. The CDR3 consists of 11 residues. The CDR3 here is CVSSRGGGWFF. The CDR3 coding sequence is TGTGTCAGCAGCCGTGGCGGGGGCTGGTTCTTC.

This clonotype was seen ten or more times. This sequence joins TRBV6-2 or TRBV6-3 and TRBJ2-3, with D unresolved. Per germline, CDR1 MNHEY and CDR2 SVGEGT. V lost 6 bases and J 1 base, leaving 14 bases between the germline ends. The CDR3 runs 15 residues. The CDR3 DNA reads as TGTGCCAGCAGACCAGGCAACGCGGGCACAGATACGCAGTATTTT. This encodes CASRPGNAGTDTQYF.

V and J are TRBV7-9 and TRBJ1-1, with a tentative D call TRBD1 (6 bases). V lost 5 bases and J lost 4, with 17 bases in between. Germline loops: CDR1 SEHNR, CDR2 FQNEAQ (reference sequence). This CDR3 is 15 amino acids long. The CDR3 DNA sequence: TGTGCCAGCAGCCTTAACACAGGGCAGGGCACTGAAGCTTTCTTT. Amino acid sequence: CASSLNTGQGTEAFF.

This clonotype was recorded at least ten times. The chain uses TRBV28 and TRBJ2-1, with a tentative D call TRBD2 (6 bases). The length of the CDR3 is 14 residues. V dropped 3 bases and J dropped 8 bases, with 14 bases sitting between them. Germline V CDR1 and CDR2: MDHEN, SYDVKM. CDR3 nucleotides: TGTGCCAGCAGTTTGTCGGGACTGCAGGATGAGCAGTTCTTC. Translating it yields CASSLSGLQDEQFF. The entire variable domain, with the rest obtained from reference TRBV28 and TRBJ2-1, is as follows: DVKVTQSSRYLVKRTGEKVFLECVQDMDHENMFWYRQDPGLGLRLIYFSYDVKMKEKGDIPEGYSVSREKKERFSLILESASTNQTSMYLCASSLSGLQDEQFFGPGTRLTVL.

This clonotype was recorded many times. The gene calls are TRBV14 and TRBJ1-1; 7 positions match TRBD1. CDR1 and CDR2 (germline): SGHDN, FVKESK. V trimming: 7 bases; J trimming: 0 bases; junction bases outside the gene matches: 8. The CDR3 consists of 15 residues. The CDR3 reads CASTTNRGVNTEAFF. In nucleotides, the CDR3 is TGTGCCAGCACCACCAACAGGGGAGTGAACACTGAAGCTTTCTTT.

This clonotype was picked up many times. V and J are TRBV5-1 and TRBJ2-1; D could derive from TRBD1 or TRBD2 (6 bases each). The CDR3 is made up of 15 amino acids. Per the germline V gene, CDR1 is SGHRS and CDR2 is YFSETQ. Deletions cut 4 bases from V and 7 bases from J, with 18 bases between. CDR3 region: CASSRLGGMGNEQFF. CDR3 sequence (DNA): TGCGCCAGCAGCCGCCTCGGGGGCATGGGAAATGAGCAGTTCTTC.

The sample holds a few counts of this clonotype. This chain joins TRBV20-1 and TRBJ2-4; a possible D gene is TRBD1 (5 bases). The V gene lost 3 bases and the J gene lost 5 bases, with 11 bases spanning the gap. The CDR3 is made up of 13 amino acids. Germline CDR1 and CDR2: DFQATT and SNEGSKA (reference sequence). Here the CDR3 DNA reads TGCAGTGCTAGGACAGTTGCCCAAAACATTCAGTACTTC. Protein sequence: CSARTVAQNIQYF.